This passage covers 8 T cell receptor beta chains from one sample sequenced in a study of T-cell memory formation after mild COVID-19. TCRdb fed the 5' RACE reads into MiXCR, producing one record per CDR3 protein. The sample includes roughly 600,000 distinct CDR3 sequences, under 20% of them seen just once. The sequencing sample was made of PBMCs or a T cell subset sorted from them (not recorded which). The receptor set was obtained from an adult woman who had mild COVID-19 (a few samples of this study predate the infection). Cell type and time point are not known.

This clonotype was counted at least ten times. The chain combines TRBV29-1 with TRBJ1-1, with D perhaps TRBD1 (6 bases). With 6 bases removed from V and 4 bases from J, the gap between germline ends came to 15 bases. Looked up from germline, CDR1 is SQVTM and CDR2 is ANQGSEA. The CDR3 length is 13 residues. CDR3 region: CSVAQGGGTEAFF. DNA for the CDR3: TGCAGCGTCGCACAGGGCGGGGGCACTGAAGCTTTCTTT. The full variable domain, rest sourced from reference TRBV29-1 and TRBJ1-1, is SAVISQKPSRDICQRGTSLTIQCQVDSQVTMMFWYRQQPGQSLTLIATANQGSEATYESGFVIDKFPISRPNLTFSTLTVSNMSPEDSSIYLCSVAQGGGTEAFFGQGTRLTVV.

The chain employs TRBV4-2 and TRBJ2-7; 12 bases are shared with TRBD2. J lost 1 base, V lost 5 bases, and 3 bases had no gene match. Germline loops: CDR1 LGHNA, CDR2 YNFKEQ. CDR3 size: 15 residues. CDR3 in DNA: TGTGCCAGCAGCGCCGGACTAGCGGGGTCCTACGAGCAGTACTTC. Translation gives CASSAGLAGSYEQYF.

CDR3 residues: CSVEKGPPNEQFF. The CDR3 DNA sequence: TGCAGCGTTGAAAAGGGACCCCCAAATGAGCAGTTCTTC. This chain connects TRBV29-1 to TRBJ2-1, with D perhaps TRBD1 or TRBD2 (5 bases each). The CDR3 loop spans 13 amino acids. V was pared by 2 bases and J by 7 bases, with 12 bases between. Germline V gene lookup returns CDR1 SQVTM and CDR2 ANQGSEA.

This clonotype was detected only a few times. The chain couples TRBV4-1 to TRBJ2-7; D tentatively reads TRBD1 or TRBD2 (5 bases each). Looked up from germline, CDR1 is MGHRA and CDR2 is YSYEKL. The CDR3 sequence is 15 residues long. The V end lost 0 bases, the J end lost 1 base, and 10 bases lay between the germline ends. The CDR3 reads CASSQEFGGSYEQYF. In DNA form, the CDR3 reads TGCGCCAGCAGCCAAGAGTTTGGGGGTTCCTACGAGCAGTACTTC.

V usage is TRBV19 and J usage is TRBJ1-4; weak D call: TRBD1 (5 bases). The germline CDR1 and CDR2 sequences are LNHDA and SQIVND (reference sequence). The CDR3 loop spans 15 amino acids. V was shortened by 5 bases and J by 3 bases, with 13 bases between the two germline ends. The CDR3 is CASSAWDAANEKLFF. The CDR3 nucleotides read TGTGCCAGTAGTGCCTGGGACGCAGCTAATGAAAAACTGTTTTTT.

The chain has TRBV4-1 and TRBJ2-3, with a weak D call TRBD1 (6 bases). V gave up 1 base and J gave up 6 bases, with 20 bases separating them. From germline, CDR1 is MGHRA and CDR2 YSYEKL. There are 17 residues in the CDR3. CDR3 in DNA: TGCGCCAGCAGCCAAGTGACAGGACTTCCCTCCGGGGATACGCAGTATTTT. Its translation is CASSQVTGLPSGDTQYF.

The chain combines TRBV4-1 with TRBJ2-2, with D perhaps TRBD1 (5 bases). CDR1 is MGHRA, CDR2 YSYEKL, per germline. There are 15 residues in the CDR3. The ends were cut back, 3 bases at V and 4 bases at J, with 12 bases in the middle. CDR3 nucleotides: TGCGCCAGCAGCCAGAGACAGCCCGCCACCGGGGAGCTGTTTTTT. Translated, it gives CASSQRQPATGELFF.

This chain uses TRBV5-1 with TRBJ2-6; weak D call: TRBD2 (5 bases). The CDR3 totals 16 residues. V lost 2 bases, J lost 2 bases, and 11 bases lay in between. Germline loops: CDR1 SGHRS, CDR2 YFSETQ. In DNA form, the CDR3 reads TGCGCCAGCAGCTTAGGTGGGAGACCTGGGGCCAACGTCCTGACTTTC. This encodes CASSLGGRPGANVLTF.